The 17 T cell receptor beta chains reported below all come from one sample, sequenced in a study of spatial heterogeneity in lung cancer. Time point noted: blood at routine non-recurrence follow-up after resection. Tumor, nontumor lung or frozen PBMC supplied whole RNA that was sequenced unsorted. TCRdb reanalysed the 5' RACE reads using MiXCR and keeps one entry per CDR3 protein. Among roughly 120,000 distinct CDR3 sequences, over 9% were seen once, and the ten largest hold around a sixth. Here the sequenced sample was PBMCs, taken at follow-up. The receptor set was obtained from a male donor with early-stage non-small cell lung cancer.

This clonotype was detected ten times or more. This chain uses TRBV29-1 with TRBJ2-7; TRBD1 or TRBD2 may be the D gene (5 bases each). The CDR3 sequence is 13 residues long. Germline loops: CDR1 SQVTM, CDR2 ANQGSEA. V lost 6 bases, J lost 1 base, and 13 bases lay in between. Written as DNA, the CDR3 is TGCAGCGTCCGGGACCATGTTTCCTACGAGCAGTACTTC. Translating gives CSVRDHVSYEQYF.

The chain is built from TRBV24-1 and TRBJ1-2; 7 bases are shared with TRBD1. The CDR3 sequence is 15 residues long. V was pared by 2 bases and J by 4 bases, with 6 bases of the junction left unmatched. The germline V gene encodes CDR1 KGHDR and CDR2 SFDVKD. The CDR3 bases are TGTGCCACCAGTGATTATAACAGGGGTGGCTATGGCTACACCTTC. Protein: CATSDYNRGGYGYTF.

The table lists this clonotype with many counts. The chain carries TRBV9 and TRBJ2-1; D gene unclear. The germline gives CDR1 SGDLS, CDR2 YYNGEE. V was trimmed by 2 bases and J by 10 bases, leaving 16 bases between them. There are 14 residues in the CDR3. The CDR3 sequence: CASSVVPGYTEQFF. The DNA of the CDR3 is TGTGCCAGCAGCGTGGTCCCAGGCTACACCGAGCAGTTCTTC.

The CDR3 bases are TGTGCCAGCAGGAGAGTTAGCGGGGGCGGTAACAATGAGCAGTTCTTC. It is translated as CASRRVSGGGNNEQFF. This chain joins TRBV2 and TRBJ2-1; 9 nucleotides align to TRBD2. The V and J ends lost 6 bases and 5 bases, in that order; junction bases with no gene match: 11. This CDR3 region has 16 residues. Germline-derived CDR1 and CDR2 are SNHLY and FYNNEI.

Comment on this clonotype: A much larger clone differs by one base, so this may be a read error. The chain is built from TRBV11-2 and TRBJ2-4; D is unresolved. The V gene's germline CDR1 is SGHAT and CDR2 FQNNGV. This CDR3 contains 15 residues. The DNA of the CDR3 is TGTACCAGCAGCTTAGAAGGAGCGGCCAAAAACATTCAGTACTTC. The encoded protein is CTSSLEGAAKNIQYF.

This clonotype was seen many times. This rearrangement joins TRBV28 to TRBJ1-4; weak D call: TRBD1 (6 bases). Germline V gene lookup returns CDR1 MDHEN and CDR2 SYDVKM. V was clipped by 5 bases and J by 7 bases, with 14 bases between them. This CDR3 is 14 amino acids long. Here the CDR3 reads CASSAGELREKLFF. The CDR3 coding sequence is TGTGCCAGCAGTGCAGGGGAGCTGCGTGAAAAACTGTTTTTT.

This clonotype was seen more than once but under ten times. The chain links TRBV28 to TRBJ2-1, with D possibly matching TRBD2 (5 bases). Trimming took 3 bases from V and 8 from J, leaving 8 bases between them. Germline V gives CDR1 MDHEN, CDR2 SYDVKM. This CDR3 is built from 12 residues. The CDR3 bases are TGTGCCAGCAGTTTGGGCGGGTATGAGCAGTTCTTC. Its protein product is CASSLGGYEQFF.

The rearrangement links TRBV9 to TRBJ2-7, with D unresolved. This CDR3 has 15 amino acids. V lost 2 bases, J lost 0 bases, and 12 bases lay in between. CDR1 is SGDLS, CDR2 YYNGEE, per germline. CDR3 bases: TGTGCCAGCAGCGTCACCGCAATGAGCTCCTACGAGCAGTACTTC. Translation: CASSVTAMSSYEQYF. Supplemented by reference TRBV9 and TRBJ2-7, the full variable domain reads DSGVTQTPKHLITATGQRVTLRCSPRSGDLSVYWYQQSLDQGLQFLIQYYNGEERAKGNILERFSAQQFPDLHSELNLSSLELGDSALYFCASSVTAMSSYEQYFGPGTRLTVT.

The chain is built from TRBV10-1 and TRBJ1-1; maybe TRBD1 (5 bases). CDR1 WNHNN and CDR2 SYGVQD come from the germline V gene (reference sequence). The length of the CDR3 is 13 residues. Between the trimmed V and J ends, which lost 7 bases and 4 bases, there was a span of 13 bases. CDR3 sequence: CASMGDSTTEAFF. Here the CDR3 DNA reads TGCGCCAGCATGGGGGACTCAACCACTGAAGCTTTCTTT.

In this sample, this clonotype turned up many times. V is TRBV21-1 and J is TRBJ1-5; the table's D call TRBD1 went unverified against the DNA. TRBV21-1 corresponds to a pseudogene. CDR3 length: 15 amino acids. CDR3 nucleotide sequence: TGTGCCAGCAGCAAATCGGGACAGGGGAATCAGCCCCAGCATTTT. Translated, it gives CASSKSGQGNQPQHF.

This chain connects TRBV29-1 to TRBJ2-3, with D unclear. CDR1 is SQVTM, CDR2 ANQGSEA, per germline. There are 16 residues in the CDR3. V dropped 6 bases and J dropped 0 bases, with 19 bases sitting between them. The CDR3 protein is CSVARIDTSSTDTQYF. The CDR3 nucleotides are TGCAGCGTCGCCAGGATAGACACTTCTAGCACAGATACGCAGTATTTT.

The rearrangement uses TRBV10-1 and TRBJ2-3; D gene unclear. The ends were cut back, 2 bases at V and 6 bases at J, with 12 bases in the middle. The CDR3 totals 14 residues. CDR1 WNHNN and CDR2 SYGVQD come from the germline V gene (reference sequence). The CDR3 reads CASSEAQVSDTQYF. The DNA for the CDR3 is TGCGCCAGCAGTGAGGCCCAGGTTTCCGATACGCAGTATTTT.

The rearrangement uses TRBV11-2 and TRBJ2-2; D remains unclear. Looked up from germline, CDR1 is SGHAT and CDR2 is FQNNGV. The CDR3 spans 14 residues. Trimming stripped 4 bases from V and 4 bases from J, with 10 bases between. The CDR3 nucleotides are TGTGCCAGCAGCTCCGGGCCGGGCACCGGGGAGCTGTTTTTT. This gives the protein CASSSGPGTGELFF. Variable domain in full (rest from reference TRBV11-2 and TRBJ2-2): EAGVAQSPRYKIIEKRQSVAFWCNPISGHATLYWYQQILGQGPKLLIQFQNNGVVDDSQLPKDRFSAERLKGVDSTLKIQPAKLEDSAVYLCASSSGPGTGELFFGEGSRLTVL.

In its sample, this clonotype was seen many times. The CDR3: CASSPSPGIQETQYF. The CDR3 DNA reads as TGTGCCAGCAGCCCATCCCCCGGGATCCAAGAGACCCAGTACTTC. V usage is TRBV9 and J usage is TRBJ2-5; D might be TRBD2 (5 bases). Germline V gene lookup returns CDR1 SGDLS and CDR2 YYNGEE. This CDR3 region has 15 residues. V was shortened by 4 bases and J by 1 base, with 14 bases between the two germline ends.

J is TRBJ2-7 and V is TRBV6-6, with D maybe TRBD2 (6 bases). Trimming left V 6 bases short and J 0 bases short, with 9 bases between. The germline gives CDR1 MNHNY, CDR2 SVGAGI (reference sequence). The length of the CDR3 is 13 residues. This CDR3 is CASRVGGSYEQYF. DNA of the CDR3: TGTGCCAGCAGAGTGGGAGGCTCCTACGAGCAGTACTTC.

This clonotype was observed a few times. J is TRBJ1-1 and V is TRBV5-1; possible D gene TRBD1, 5 bases. Germline CDR1 reads SGHRS; CDR2 reads YFSETQ. The CDR3 length is 16 residues. Between the trimmed V and J ends, which lost 3 bases and 0 bases, there was a span of 15 bases. The CDR3 DNA sequence: TGCGCCAGCAGCTCCGGACCCACAGGAGTGAACACTGAAGCTTTCTTT. Its translation: CASSSGPTGVNTEAFF.

This clonotype was seen a few times. The chain employs TRBV5-1 and TRBJ2-3; 14 bases are shared with TRBD2. Germline V lookup: CDR1 SGHRS, CDR2 YFSETQ. V lost 3 bases and J lost 4; bases outside the gene matches: 1. The CDR3 extends over 15 amino acids. The CDR3 spells CASSWTSGGPDTQYF. CDR3 nucleotides: TGCGCCAGCAGCTGGACTAGCGGGGGGCCAGATACGCAGTATTTT.